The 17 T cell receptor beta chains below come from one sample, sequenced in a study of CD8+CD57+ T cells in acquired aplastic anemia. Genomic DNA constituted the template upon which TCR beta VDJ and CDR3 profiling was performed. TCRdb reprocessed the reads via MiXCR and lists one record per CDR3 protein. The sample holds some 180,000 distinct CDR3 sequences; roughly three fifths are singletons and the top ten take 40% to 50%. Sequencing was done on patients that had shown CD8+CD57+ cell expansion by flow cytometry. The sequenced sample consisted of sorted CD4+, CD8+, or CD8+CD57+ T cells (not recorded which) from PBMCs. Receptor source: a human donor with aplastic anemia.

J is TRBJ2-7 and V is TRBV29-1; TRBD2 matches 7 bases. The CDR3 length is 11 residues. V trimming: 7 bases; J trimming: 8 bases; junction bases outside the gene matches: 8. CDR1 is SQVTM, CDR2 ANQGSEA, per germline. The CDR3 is CSAQGGVKQYF. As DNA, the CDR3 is TGCAGCGCTCAGGGAGGGGTAAAGCAGTACTTC.

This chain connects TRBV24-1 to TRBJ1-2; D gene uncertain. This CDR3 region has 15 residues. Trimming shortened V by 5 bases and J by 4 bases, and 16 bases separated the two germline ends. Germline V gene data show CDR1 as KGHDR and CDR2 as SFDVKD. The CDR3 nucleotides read TGTGCCACCAGTGGAACACAAGGAAAGGGCTATGGCTACACCTTC. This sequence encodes CATSGTQGKGYGYTF.

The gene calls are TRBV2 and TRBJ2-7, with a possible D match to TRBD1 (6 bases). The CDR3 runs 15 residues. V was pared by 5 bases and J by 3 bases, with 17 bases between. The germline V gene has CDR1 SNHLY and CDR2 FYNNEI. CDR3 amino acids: CASSRGNRADYEQYF. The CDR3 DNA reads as TGTGCCAGCAGTAGGGGAAACAGGGCGGACTACGAGCAGTACTTC.

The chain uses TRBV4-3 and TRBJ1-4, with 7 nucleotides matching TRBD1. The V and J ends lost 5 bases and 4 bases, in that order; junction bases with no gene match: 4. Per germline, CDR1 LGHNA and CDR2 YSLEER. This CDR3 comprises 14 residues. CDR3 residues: CASSRTGLNEKLFF. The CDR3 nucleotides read TGCGCCAGCAGCAGGACAGGTCTTAATGAAAAACTGTTTTTT.

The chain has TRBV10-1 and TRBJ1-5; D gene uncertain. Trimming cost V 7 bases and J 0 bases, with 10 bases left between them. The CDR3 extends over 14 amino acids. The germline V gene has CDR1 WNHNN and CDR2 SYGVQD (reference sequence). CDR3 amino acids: CASNGVYSNQPQHF. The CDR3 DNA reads TGCGCCAGCAACGGGGTTTATAGCAATCAGCCCCAGCATTTT.

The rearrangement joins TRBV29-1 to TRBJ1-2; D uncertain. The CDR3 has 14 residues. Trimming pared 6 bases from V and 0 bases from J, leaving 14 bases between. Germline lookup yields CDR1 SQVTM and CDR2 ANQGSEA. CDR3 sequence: CSVGGDGSNYGYTF. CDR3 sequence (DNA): TGCAGCGTCGGCGGCGACGGCTCTAACTATGGCTACACCTTC.

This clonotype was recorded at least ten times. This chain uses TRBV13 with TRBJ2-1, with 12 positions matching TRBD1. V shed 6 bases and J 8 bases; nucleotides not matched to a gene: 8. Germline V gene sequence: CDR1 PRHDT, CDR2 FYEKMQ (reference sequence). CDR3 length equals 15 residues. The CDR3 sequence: CASRPRDRGQYEQFF. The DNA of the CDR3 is TGTGCCAGCAGACCCCGGGACAGGGGGCAGTATGAGCAGTTCTTC.

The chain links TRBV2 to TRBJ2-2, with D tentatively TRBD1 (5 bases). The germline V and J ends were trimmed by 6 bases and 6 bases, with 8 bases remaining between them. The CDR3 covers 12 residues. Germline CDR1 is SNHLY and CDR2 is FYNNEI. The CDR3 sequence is CASRSGSGELFF. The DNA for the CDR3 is TGTGCCAGCAGGTCAGGGTCCGGGGAGCTGTTTTTT.

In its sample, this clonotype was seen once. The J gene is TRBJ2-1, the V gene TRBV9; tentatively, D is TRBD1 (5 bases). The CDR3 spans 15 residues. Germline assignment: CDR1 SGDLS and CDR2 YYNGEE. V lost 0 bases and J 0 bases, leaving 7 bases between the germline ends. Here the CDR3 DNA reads TGTGCCAGCAGCGTAGAAGGGGTCTCCTACAATGAGCAGTTCTTC. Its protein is CASSVEGVSYNEQFF. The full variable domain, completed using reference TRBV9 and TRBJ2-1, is DSGVTQTPKHLITATGQRVTLRCSPRSGDLSVYWYQQSLDQGLQFLIQYYNGEERAKGNILERFSAQQFPDLHSELNLSSLELGDSALYFCASSVEGVSYNEQFFGPGTRLTVL.

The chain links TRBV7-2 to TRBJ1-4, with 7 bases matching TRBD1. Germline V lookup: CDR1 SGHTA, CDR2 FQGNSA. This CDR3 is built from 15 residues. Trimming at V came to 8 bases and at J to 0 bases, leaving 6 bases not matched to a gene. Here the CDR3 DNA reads TGTGCCAGCGCTCAACAGGGGACAACTAATGAAAAACTGTTTTTT. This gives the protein CASAQQGTTNEKLFF.

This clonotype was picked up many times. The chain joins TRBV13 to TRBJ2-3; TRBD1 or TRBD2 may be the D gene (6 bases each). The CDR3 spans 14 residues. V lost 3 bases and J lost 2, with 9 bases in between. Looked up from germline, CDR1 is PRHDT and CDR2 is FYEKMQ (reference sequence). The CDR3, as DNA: TGTGCCAGCAGCTTCCGGGGGCCCACAGATACGCAGTATTTT. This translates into CASSFRGPTDTQYF. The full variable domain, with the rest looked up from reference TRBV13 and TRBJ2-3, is AAGVIQSPRHLIKEKRETATLKCYPIPRHDTVYWYQQGPGQDPQFLISFYEKMQSDKGSIPDRFSAQQFSDYHSELNMSSLELGDSALYFCASSFRGPTDTQYFGPGTRLTVL.

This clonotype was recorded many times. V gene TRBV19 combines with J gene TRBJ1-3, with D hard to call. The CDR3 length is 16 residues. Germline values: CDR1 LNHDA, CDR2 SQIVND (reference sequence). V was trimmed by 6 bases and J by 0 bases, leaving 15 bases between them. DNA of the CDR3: TGTGCCAGTAGACTTAGACTTCCCAGCTCTGGAAACACCATATATTTT. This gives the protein CASRLRLPSSGNTIYF.

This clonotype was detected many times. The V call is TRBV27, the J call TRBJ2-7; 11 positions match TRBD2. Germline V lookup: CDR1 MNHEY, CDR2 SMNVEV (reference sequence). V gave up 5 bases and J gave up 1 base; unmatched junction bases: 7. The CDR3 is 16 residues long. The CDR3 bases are TGTGCCAGCAGTAGAGTTCGACTAGCGGGATCCTACGAGCAGTACTTC. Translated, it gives CASSRVRLAGSYEQYF.

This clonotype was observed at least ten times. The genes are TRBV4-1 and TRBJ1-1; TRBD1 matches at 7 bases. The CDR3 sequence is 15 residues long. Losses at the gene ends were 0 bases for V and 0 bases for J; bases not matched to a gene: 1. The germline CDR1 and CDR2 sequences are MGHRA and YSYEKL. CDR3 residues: CASSQEGGMNTEAFF. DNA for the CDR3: TGCGCCAGCAGCCAAGAAGGGGGCATGAACACTGAAGCTTTCTTT.

CDR3 loop: CASGPSTSGYEQYF. Here the CDR3 DNA reads TGCGCCAGCGGCCCCTCGACTAGCGGCTACGAGCAGTACTTC. The chain employs TRBV5-1 and TRBJ2-7; 9 nucleotides match TRBD2. This CDR3 comprises 14 residues. With 7 bases clipped from V and 3 bases from J, the junction kept 8 bases outside the gene matches. CDR1 is SGHRS and CDR2 is YFSETQ in the germline V gene.

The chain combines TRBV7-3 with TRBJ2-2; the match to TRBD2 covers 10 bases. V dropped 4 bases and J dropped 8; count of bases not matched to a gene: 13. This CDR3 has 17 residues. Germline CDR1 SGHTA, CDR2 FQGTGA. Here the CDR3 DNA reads TGTGCCAGCAGCTCGACTCCTAGCGGGGGTGCTAAGGGGGAGCTGTTTTTT. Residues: CASSSTPSGGAKGELFF.

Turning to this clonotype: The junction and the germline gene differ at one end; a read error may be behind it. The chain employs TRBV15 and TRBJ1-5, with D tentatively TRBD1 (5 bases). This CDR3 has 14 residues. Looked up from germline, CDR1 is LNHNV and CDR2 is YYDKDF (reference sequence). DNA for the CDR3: TGTGCCAGCAGCCAAGACTGGGGGAGTCAGCCCCAGCATTTT. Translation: CASSQDWGSQPQHF.